This T cell receptor beta chain stems from a study of cytomegalovirus exposure and HLA in healthy donors. Study information: Genotyping showed around 80% of over 350 donors falling in the Caucasian-associated ancestry cluster.

CDR1 and CDR2 from the germline V gene are SGHTA and FQGNSA. CDR3 length: 16 amino acids. V dropped 5 bases and J dropped 5 bases, with 19 bases sitting between them. Study-wide results and limits: In a later analysis, roughly 17,000 TCR beta sequences were associated with HLA alleles at 0.05 false discovery rate. In vitro experiments confirmed that three CMV-associated chains were specific for CMV antigens. Clonal expansion was found to be greater in HLA-associated TCR beta chains than in equally common others in a later analysis.

Worth noting for this clone: Its antigen is as yet unknown.

Researchers ran the PCR with 60 Vbeta and 13 Jbeta primers. The method was immunoSEQ multiplex PCR; TCRdb's version includes in-frame clones alone and lacks a portion of them. The data contain 90,000 to 120,000 clones, 81% of them seen just once; the ten biggest clones take up about 2.2%. The rearrangement uses TRBV7-2 and TRBJ2-1; TRBD2 is a possible D gene (6 bases). The receptor's source is a young man in good health and CMV-seronegative. Specimen: PBMCs. This chain's CDR3 is CASSTQPRLADNEQFF. The CDR3 region has the DNA TGTGCCAGCAGCACCCAGCCGAGATTAGCGGACAATGAGCAGTTCTTC.